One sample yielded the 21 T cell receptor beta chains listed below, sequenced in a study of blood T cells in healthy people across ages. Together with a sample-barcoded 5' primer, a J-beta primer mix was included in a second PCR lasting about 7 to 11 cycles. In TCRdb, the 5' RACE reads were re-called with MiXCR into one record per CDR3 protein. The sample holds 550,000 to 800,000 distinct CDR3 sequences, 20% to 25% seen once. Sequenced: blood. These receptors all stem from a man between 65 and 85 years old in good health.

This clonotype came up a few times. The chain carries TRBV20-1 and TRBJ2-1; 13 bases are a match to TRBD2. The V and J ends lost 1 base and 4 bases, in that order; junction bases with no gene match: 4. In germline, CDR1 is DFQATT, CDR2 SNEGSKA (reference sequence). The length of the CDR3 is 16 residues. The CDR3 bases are TGCAGTGCTAGAGTCCGGACTAGCGGGAGTTACAATGAGCAGTTCTTC. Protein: CSARVRTSGSYNEQFF.

In nucleotides, the CDR3 is TGTGCCACCCAAGGTAGCAGCGGGAGTTACAATGAGCAGTTCTTC. Its translation: CATQGSSGSYNEQFF. The chain employs TRBV6-5 and TRBJ2-1; 8 bases line up with TRBD2. Losses at the gene ends were 10 bases for V and 4 bases for J; bases not matched to a gene: 12. CDR3 length: 15 amino acids. CDR1 and CDR2 from the germline V gene are MNHEY and SVGAGI.

CDR3 protein: CASTRRGGFGNQPQHF. The CDR3 region has the DNA TGTGCCAGCACCAGACGAGGGGGATTTGGCAATCAGCCCCAGCATTTT. The chain combines TRBV6-2 or TRBV6-3 with TRBJ1-5, with a possible D match to TRBD1 (6 bases). Germline V gene lookup returns CDR1 MNHEY and CDR2 SVGEGT. Trimming pared 7 bases from V and 2 bases from J, leaving 18 bases between. The length of the CDR3 is 16 residues.

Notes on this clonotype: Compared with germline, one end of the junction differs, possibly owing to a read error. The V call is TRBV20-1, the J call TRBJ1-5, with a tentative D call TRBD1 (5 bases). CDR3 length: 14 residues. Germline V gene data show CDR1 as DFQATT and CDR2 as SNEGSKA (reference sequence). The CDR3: CGASLGVGYQPQHF. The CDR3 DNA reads TGCGGTGCTAGTCTGGGGGTAGGGTATCAGCCCCAGCATTTT.

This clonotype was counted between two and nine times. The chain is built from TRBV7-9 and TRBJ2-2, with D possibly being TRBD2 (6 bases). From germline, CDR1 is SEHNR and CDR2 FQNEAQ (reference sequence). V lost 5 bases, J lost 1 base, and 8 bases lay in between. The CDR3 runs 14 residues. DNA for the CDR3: TGTGCCAGCAGCCGGAGGGAGAACACCGGGGAGCTGTTTTTT. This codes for CASSRRENTGELFF.

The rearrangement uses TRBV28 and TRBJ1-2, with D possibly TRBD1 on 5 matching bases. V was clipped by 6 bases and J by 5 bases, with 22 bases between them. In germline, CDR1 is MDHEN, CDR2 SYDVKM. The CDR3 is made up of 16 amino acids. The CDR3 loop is CASSQATSLWGYGYTF. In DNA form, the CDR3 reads TGTGCCAGCAGCCAGGCTACGTCTTTGTGGGGGTATGGCTACACCTTC.

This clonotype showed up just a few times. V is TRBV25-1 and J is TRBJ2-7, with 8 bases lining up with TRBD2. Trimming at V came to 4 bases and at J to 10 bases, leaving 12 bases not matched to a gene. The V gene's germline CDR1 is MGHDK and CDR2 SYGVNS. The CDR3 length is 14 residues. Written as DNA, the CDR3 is TGTGCCAGCAGTGCGGGTAGCGGGGCCTCGGGACAGTACTTC. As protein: CASSAGSGASGQYF.

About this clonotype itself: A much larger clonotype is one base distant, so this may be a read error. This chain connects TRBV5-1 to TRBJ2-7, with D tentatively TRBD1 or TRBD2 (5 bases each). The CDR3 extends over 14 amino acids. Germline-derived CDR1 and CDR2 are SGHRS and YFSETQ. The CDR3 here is CASSQGTYSYEQCF. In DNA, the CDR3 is TGCGCCAGCAGCCAAGGGACCTACTCCTACGAGCAGTGCTTC. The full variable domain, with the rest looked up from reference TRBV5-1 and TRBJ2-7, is KAGVTQTPRYLIKTRGQQVTLSCSPISGHRSVSWYQQTPGQGLQFLFEYFSETQRNKGNFPGRFSGRQFSNSRSEMNVSTLELGDSALYLCASSQGTYSYEQCFGPGTRLTVT.

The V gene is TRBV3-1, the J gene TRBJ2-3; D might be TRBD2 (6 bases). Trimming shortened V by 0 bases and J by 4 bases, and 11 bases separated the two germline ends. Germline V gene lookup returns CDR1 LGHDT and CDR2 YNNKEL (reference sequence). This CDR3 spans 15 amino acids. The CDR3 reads CASSQDAGIADTQYF. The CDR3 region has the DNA TGTGCCAGCAGCCAAGATGCGGGAATCGCAGATACGCAGTATTTT.

The CDR3 region is CSARNRGDKETQYF. The CDR3 DNA reads as TGCAGTGCTAGAAATAGGGGGGACAAAGAGACCCAGTACTTC. The genes are TRBV20-1 and TRBJ2-5, with D possibly called TRBD1 or TRBD2 (6 bases each). The V end was cut by 2 bases, the J end by 3 bases, with 13 bases between. The CDR3 has 14 amino acids. Germline V gives CDR1 DFQATT, CDR2 SNEGSKA (reference sequence).

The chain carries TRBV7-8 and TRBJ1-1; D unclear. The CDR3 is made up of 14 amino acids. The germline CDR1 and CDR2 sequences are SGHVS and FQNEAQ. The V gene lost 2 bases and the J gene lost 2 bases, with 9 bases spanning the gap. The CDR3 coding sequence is TGTGCCAGCAGCTTAAACACCATTAACACTGAAGCTTTCTTT. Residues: CASSLNTINTEAFF.

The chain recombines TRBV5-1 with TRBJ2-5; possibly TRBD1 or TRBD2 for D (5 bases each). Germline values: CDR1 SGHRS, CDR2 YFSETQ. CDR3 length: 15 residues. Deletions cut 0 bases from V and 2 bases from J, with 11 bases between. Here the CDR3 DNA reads TGCGCCAGCAGCTTGGGGGACCAGTTTCAAGAGACCCAGTACTTC. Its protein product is CASSLGDQFQETQYF.

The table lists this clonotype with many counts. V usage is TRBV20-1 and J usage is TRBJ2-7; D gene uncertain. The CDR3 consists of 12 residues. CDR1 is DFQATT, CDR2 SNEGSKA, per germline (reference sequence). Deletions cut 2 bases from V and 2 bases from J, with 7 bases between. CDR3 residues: CSARPHTYEQYF. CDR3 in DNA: TGCAGTGCTAGACCCCATACCTACGAGCAGTACTTC.

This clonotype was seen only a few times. The CDR3 reads CASSPSPDGGSDGYTF. As DNA, the CDR3 is TGTGCCAGCAGCCCCTCCCCGGACGGGGGATCAGATGGCTACACCTTC. This chain uses TRBV3-1 with TRBJ1-2; tentatively, D is TRBD1 (5 bases). Trimming removed 4 bases at V and 6 bases at J, with 21 bases between. This CDR3 is built from 16 residues. CDR1 LGHDT and CDR2 YNNKEL come from the germline V gene (reference sequence). Drawing the rest from reference TRBV3-1 and TRBJ1-2, the complete variable domain is DTAVSQTPKYLVTQMGNDKSIKCEQNLGHDTMYWYKQDSKKFLKIMFSYNNKELIINETVPNRFSPKSPDKAHLNLHINSLELGDSAVYFCASSPSPDGGSDGYTFGSGTRLTVV.

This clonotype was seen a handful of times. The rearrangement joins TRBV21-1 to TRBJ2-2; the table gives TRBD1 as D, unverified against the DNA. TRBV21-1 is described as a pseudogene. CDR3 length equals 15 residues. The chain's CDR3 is CASSKEEGATGELFF. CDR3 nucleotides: TGTGCCAGCAGCAAAGAGGAAGGGGCGACCGGGGAGCTGTTTTTT.

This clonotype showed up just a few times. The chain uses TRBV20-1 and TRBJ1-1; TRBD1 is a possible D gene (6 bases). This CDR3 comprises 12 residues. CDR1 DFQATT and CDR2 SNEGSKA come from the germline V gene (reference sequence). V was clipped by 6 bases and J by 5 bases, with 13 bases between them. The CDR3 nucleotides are TGCAGTGCCAAAGGGGGAGGGACTGAAGCTTTCTTT. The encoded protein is CSAKGGGTEAFF.

The CDR3 sequence is CASSLRGLVHNEQFF. Here the CDR3 DNA reads TGTGCCAGCAGTTTACGGGGACTAGTCCATAATGAGCAGTTCTTC. J is TRBJ2-1 and V is TRBV12-3 or TRBV12-4; 8 bases match TRBD2. The CDR3 is made up of 15 amino acids. V lost 2 bases and J lost 7; bases outside the gene matches: 7.

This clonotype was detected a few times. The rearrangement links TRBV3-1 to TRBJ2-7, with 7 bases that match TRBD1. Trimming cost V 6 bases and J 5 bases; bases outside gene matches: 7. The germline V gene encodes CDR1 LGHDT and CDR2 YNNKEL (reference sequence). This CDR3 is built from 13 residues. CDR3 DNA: TGTGCCAGCAGGAATTCCGGGACAGACGAGCAGTACTTC. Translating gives CASRNSGTDEQYF.

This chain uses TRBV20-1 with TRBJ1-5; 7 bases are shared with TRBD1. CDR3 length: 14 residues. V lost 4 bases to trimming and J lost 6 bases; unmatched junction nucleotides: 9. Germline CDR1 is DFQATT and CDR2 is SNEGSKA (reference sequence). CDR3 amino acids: CSATTGAAGQPQHF. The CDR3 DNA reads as TGCAGTGCTACTACAGGGGCTGCGGGTCAGCCCCAGCATTTT.

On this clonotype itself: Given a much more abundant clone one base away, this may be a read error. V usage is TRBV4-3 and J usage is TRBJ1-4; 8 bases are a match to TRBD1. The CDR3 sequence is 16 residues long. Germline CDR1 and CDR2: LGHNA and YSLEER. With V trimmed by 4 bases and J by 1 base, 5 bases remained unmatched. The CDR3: CASSPDRGVTNEKLFF. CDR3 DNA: TGCGCCAGCAGCCCCGACAGGGGAGTAACTAATGAAAAACTGTTTTTT.

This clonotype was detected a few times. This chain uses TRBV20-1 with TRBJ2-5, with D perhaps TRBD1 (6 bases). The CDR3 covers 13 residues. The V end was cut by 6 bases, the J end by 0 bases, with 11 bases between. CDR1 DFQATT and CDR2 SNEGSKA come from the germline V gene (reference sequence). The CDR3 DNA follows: TGCAGTGCCAGCGGACAGCACCAAGAGACCCAGTACTTC. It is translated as CSASGQHQETQYF.